This T cell receptor (beta chain) was found in a study of control samples from healthy donors and cancer patients (dated by TCRdb to the early 2020s). The CDR3 starts with the cysteine, ends with the phenylalanine, and has 12 residues. Left in the record is the CDR3 DNA by itself, 36 bases read in frame from the first base. V sheds 7 bases and J sheds 3 bases, leaving 10 bases between their ends. Libraries were made using the immunoSEQ multiplex PCR assay. TCRdb took over this immuneACCESS table, retaining in-frame rearrangements with V and J assigned. Such tables are incomplete; in checked studies, under half of the missing clones stem from an unresolved V gene, and the remainder is unexplained. Counted in this sample were about 120,000 clones; 92% of them appeared once. Jointly, the top ten make up about 1.9% of the sample. Worth noting for this clone: The specificity of this receptor is unknown. No much larger clonotype is one base removed from it; base qualities were not supplied.

The chain is assembled from TRBV12-3 or TRBV12-4 and TRBJ2-7; the D gene is possibly TRBD2, with 5 bases matching. The source is a woman in her 50s in good health. Specimen: blood. The CDR3 here reads CASTLGGYEQYF. The sequenced DNA is TGTGCCAGCACCCTCGGAGGCTACGAGCAGTACTTC.